The rows below give T cell receptor beta chains drawn from one sample of a study of blood T cells in healthy people across ages. MiXCR was run by TCRdb on the 5' RACE reads, yielding one entry per CDR3 protein. The table lists 1,800,000 or so distinct CDR3 sequences, 39% of them singletons. The material sequenced was blood. The source is a human donor in good health. CDR3s include the opening cysteine and the closing phenylalanine or tryptophan. The D gene is left open where the match is weak. Some rows mark clone size as missing; the rest say once, few, many or name a class of expanded clone.

V	J	D	size	CDR3	DNA
TRBV2	TRBJ2-7	TRBD2	.	CARSGLAGGPSNEQYF	TGTGCCAGGAGTGGCTTAGCGGGGGGCCCTTCGAATGAGCAGTACTTC
TRBV21-1	TRBJ2-7	.	few	CASSKTSHEQYF	TGTGCCAGCAGCAAAACCTCACACGAGCAGTACTTC
TRBV30	TRBJ2-3	TRBD2	.	CAWRLAAWDTQYF	TGTGCCTGGAGACTAGCGGCCTGGGATACGCAGTATTTT
TRBV2	TRBJ1-5	.	.	CASSRGGLNNQPQHF	TGTGCCAGCAGCCGGGGAGGGTTAAACAATCAGCCCCAGCATTTT
TRBV2	TRBJ1-5	TRBD1	once	CASSEATGQQPQHF	TGTGCCAGCAGTGAAGCGACGGGACAGCAGCCCCAGCATTTT
TRBV12-3/TRBV12-4	TRBJ2-1	.	.	CASSLGRDRGFYNEQFF	TGTGCCAGCAGTTTGGGGCGCGATCGGGGGTTCTACAATGAGCAGTTCTTC
TRBV20-1	TRBJ1-2	.	.	CSPWGPNYGYTF	TGCAGTCCATGGGGACCCAACTATGGCTACACCTTC
TRBV10-3	TRBJ2-1	TRBD1	few	CAIRAGQGGNEQFF	TGTGCCATCAGGGCTGGACAGGGCGGCAATGAGCAGTTCTTC
TRBV28	TRBJ2-3	.	.	CASSLVAGPSRDTQYF	TGTGCCAGCAGTTTAGTGGCAGGACCCTCGCGAGATACGCAGTATTTT
TRBV5-6	TRBJ2-5	.	.	CASSQGAVPETQYF	TGTGCCAGCAGCCAAGGGGCTGTTCCGGAGACCCAGTACTTC
TRBV20-1	TRBJ2-7	TRBD2	.	CSARKALAGEVTYEQYF	TGCAGTGCTAGGAAGGCGTTAGCGGGGGAAGTTACCTACGAGCAGTACTTC
TRBV29-1	TRBJ2-4	TRBD1	.	CSVGWTGIGESQYF	TGCAGCGTTGGGTGGACAGGGATAGGGGAGTCCCAGTACTTC
TRBV10-3	TRBJ2-3	.	.	CAISGNSDTQYF	TGTGCCATCAGCGGGAACTCGGATACGCAGTATTTT
TRBV29-1	TRBJ1-2	TRBD1	few	CSARTGAREGYTF	TGCAGCGCCCGGACAGGGGCCAGGGAAGGCTACACCTTC
TRBV12-3/TRBV12-4	TRBJ2-3	TRBD2	.	CASSFPGLAIRDAQYF	TGTGCCAGCAGTTTCCCGGGACTAGCGATACGAGATGCGCAGTATTTT
TRBV9	TRBJ2-1	TRBD2	.	CAGSLGTSGKYNEQFF	TGTGCCGGCAGCCTGGGGACTAGCGGGAAATACAATGAACAGTTCTTC
TRBV12-3/TRBV12-4	TRBJ2-3	TRBD2	.	CASSRLTSGGASGTDTQYF	TGTGCCAGCAGCCGCCTGACTAGCGGGGGGGCTTCGGGCACAGATACGCAGTATTTT
TRBV7-2	TRBJ2-3	TRBD2	.	CASSLILAMGTDTQYF	TGTGCCAGCAGCCTAATACTAGCGATGGGCACAGATACGCAGTATTTT
TRBV4-1	TRBJ2-7	.	.	CASSQEVRTFYEQYF	TGCGCCAGCAGCCAAGAGGTCAGGACATTCTACGAGCAGTACTTC
TRBV7-2	TRBJ1-2	TRBD1	.	CASSARQGHWNGYTF	TGTGCCAGCAGCGCTCGACAGGGGCACTGGAATGGCTACACCTTC
TRBV20-1	TRBJ2-1	TRBD2	few	CSARPTSGRYNEQFF	TGCAGTGCCCGCCCGACTAGCGGGAGGTACAATGAGCAGTTCTTC
TRBV7-2	TRBJ2-6	.	.	CASSFFQATGANVLTF	TGTGCCAGCAGCTTTTTCCAGGCTACTGGGGCCAACGTCCTGACTTTC
TRBV9	TRBJ1-4	.	few	CASSVVGQANEKLFF	TGTGCCAGCAGCGTAGTGGGGCAAGCTAATGAAAAACTGTTTTTT
TRBV4-2	TRBJ2-1	.	.	CASSQEETVGVNEQFF	TGTGCCAGCAGCCAAGAGGAGACGGTGGGGGTCAATGAGCAGTTCTTC
TRBV28	TRBJ1-5	TRBD1	.	CASEAGGGNQPQHF	TGTGCCTCCGAGGCAGGGGGCGGCAATCAGCCCCAGCATTTT
TRBV11-2	TRBJ1-2	.	.	CASSLLIFSGQENGYTF	TGTGCCAGCAGCTTATTGATTTTTTCGGGACAAGAAAATGGCTACACCTTC